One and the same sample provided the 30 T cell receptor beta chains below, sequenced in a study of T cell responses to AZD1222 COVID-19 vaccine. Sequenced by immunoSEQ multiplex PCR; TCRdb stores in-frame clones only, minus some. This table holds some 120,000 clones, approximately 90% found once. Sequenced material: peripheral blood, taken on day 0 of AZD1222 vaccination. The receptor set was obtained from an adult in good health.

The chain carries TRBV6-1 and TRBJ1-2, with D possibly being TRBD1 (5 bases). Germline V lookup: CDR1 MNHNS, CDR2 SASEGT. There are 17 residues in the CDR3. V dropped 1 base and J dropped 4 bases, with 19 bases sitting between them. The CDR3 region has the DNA TGTGCCAGCAGTGAAGGAAGAGACAGCGTTTTTATCTATGGCTACACCTTC. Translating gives CASSEGRDSVFIYGYTF.

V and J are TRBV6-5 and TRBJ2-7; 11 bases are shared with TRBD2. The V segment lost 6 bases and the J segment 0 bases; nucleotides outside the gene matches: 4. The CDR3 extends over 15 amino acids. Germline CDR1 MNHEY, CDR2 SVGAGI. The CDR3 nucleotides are TGTGCCAGCAGACCACTAGCGGGGGCCTCCTACGAGCAGTACTTC. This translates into CASRPLAGASYEQYF.

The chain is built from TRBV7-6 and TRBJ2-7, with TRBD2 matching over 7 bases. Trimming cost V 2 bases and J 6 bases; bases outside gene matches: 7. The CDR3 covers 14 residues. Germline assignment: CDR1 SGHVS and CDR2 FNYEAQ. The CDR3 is CASSLTQRDLEQYF. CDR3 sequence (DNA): TGTGCCAGCAGCTTAACTCAGCGGGACCTCGAGCAGTACTTC.

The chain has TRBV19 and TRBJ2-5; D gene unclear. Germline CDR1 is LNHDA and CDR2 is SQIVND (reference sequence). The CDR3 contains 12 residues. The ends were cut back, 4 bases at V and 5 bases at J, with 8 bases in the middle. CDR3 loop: CASSSPGETQYF. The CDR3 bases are TGTGCCAGTAGTAGCCCCGGGGAGACCCAGTACTTC.

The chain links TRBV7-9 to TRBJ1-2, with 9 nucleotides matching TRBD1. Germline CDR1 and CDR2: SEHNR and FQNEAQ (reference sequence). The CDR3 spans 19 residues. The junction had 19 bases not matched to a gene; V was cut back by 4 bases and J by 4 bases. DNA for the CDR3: TGTGCCAGCAGCTCGACGCCGGGACAGGGTGTCGGGGCCGCCTATGGCTACACCTTC. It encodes CASSSTPGQGVGAAYGYTF.

The CDR3 loop reads CASSFGVPYEQYF. The CDR3 DNA reads TGTGCCAGCAGTTTCGGTGTGCCCTACGAGCAGTACTTC. This rearrangement joins TRBV6-5 to TRBJ2-7, with D unresolved. The germline V gene encodes CDR1 MNHEY and CDR2 SVGAGI. The V and J ends lost 4 bases and 2 bases respectively, with 9 bases between them. CDR3 length: 13 residues.

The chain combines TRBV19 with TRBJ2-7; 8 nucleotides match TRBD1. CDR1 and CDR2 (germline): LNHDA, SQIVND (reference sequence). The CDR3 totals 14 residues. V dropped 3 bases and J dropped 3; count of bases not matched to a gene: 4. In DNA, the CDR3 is TGTGCCAGTAGTATCGCAGGGGGCAACTACGAGCAGTACTTC. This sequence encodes CASSIAGGNYEQYF.

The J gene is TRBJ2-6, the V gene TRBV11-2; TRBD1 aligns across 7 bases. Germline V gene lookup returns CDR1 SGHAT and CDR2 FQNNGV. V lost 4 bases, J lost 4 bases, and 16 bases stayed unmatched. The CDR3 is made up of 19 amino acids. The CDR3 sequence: CASSSITGIGGAGANVLTF. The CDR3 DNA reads TGTGCCAGCAGCTCGATAACCGGCATAGGGGGCGCGGGGGCCAACGTCCTGACTTTC.

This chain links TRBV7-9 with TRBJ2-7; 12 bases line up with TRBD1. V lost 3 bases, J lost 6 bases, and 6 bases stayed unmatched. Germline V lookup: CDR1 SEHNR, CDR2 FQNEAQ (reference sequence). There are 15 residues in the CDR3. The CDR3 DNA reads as TGTGCCAGCAGCTTCGTCGGGGACAGGGGGCTCGAGCAGTACTTC. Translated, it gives CASSFVGDRGLEQYF.

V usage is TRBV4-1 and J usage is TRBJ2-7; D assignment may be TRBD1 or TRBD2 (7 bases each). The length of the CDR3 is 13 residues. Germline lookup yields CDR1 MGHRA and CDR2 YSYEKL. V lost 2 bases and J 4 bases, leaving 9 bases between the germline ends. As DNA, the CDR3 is TGCGCCAGCAGCCAACAGGGGGGGTACGAGCAGTACTTC. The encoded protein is CASSQQGGYEQYF.

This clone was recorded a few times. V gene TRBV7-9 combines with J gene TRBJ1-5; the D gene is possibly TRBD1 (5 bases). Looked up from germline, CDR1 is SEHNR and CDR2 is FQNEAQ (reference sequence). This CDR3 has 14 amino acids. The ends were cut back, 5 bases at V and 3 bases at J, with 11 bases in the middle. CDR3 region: CASSEDINNQPQHF. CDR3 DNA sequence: TGTGCCAGCAGCGAGGACATAAACAATCAGCCCCAGCATTTT. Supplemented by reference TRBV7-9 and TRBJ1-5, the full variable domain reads DTGVSQNPRHKITKRGQNVTFRCDPISEHNRLYWYRQTLGQGPEFLTYFQNEAQLEKSRLLSDRFSAERPKGSFSTLEIQRTEQGDSAMYLCASSEDINNQPQHFGDGTRLSIL.

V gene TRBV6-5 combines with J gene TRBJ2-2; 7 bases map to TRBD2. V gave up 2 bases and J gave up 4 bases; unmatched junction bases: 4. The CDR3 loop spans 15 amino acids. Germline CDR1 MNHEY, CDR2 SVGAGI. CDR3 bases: TGTGCCAGCAGTTACGGCGGGGGAGGCACCGGGGAGCTGTTTTTT. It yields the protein CASSYGGGGTGELFF.

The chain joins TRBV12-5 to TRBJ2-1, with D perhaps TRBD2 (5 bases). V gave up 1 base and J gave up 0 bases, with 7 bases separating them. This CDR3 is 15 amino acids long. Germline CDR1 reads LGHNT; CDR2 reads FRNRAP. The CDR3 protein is CASGLGGSSYNEQFF. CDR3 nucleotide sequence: TGTGCTAGTGGTTTGGGTGGGAGCTCCTACAATGAGCAGTTCTTC.

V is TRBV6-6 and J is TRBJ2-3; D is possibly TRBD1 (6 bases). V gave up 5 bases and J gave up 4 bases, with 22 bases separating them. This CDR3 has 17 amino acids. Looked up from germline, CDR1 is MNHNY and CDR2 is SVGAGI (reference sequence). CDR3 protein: CASSRNPYRVRPDTQYF. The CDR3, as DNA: TGTGCCAGCAGTCGAAACCCTTACAGGGTAAGGCCAGATACGCAGTATTTT.

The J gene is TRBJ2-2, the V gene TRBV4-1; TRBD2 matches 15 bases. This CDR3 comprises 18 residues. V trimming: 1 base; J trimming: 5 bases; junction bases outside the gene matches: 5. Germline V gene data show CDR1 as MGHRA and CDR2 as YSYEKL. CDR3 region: CASSQGGLAGGVTGELFF. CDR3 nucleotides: TGCGCCAGCAGCCAAGGGGGACTAGCGGGAGGTGTGACCGGGGAGCTGTTTTTT.

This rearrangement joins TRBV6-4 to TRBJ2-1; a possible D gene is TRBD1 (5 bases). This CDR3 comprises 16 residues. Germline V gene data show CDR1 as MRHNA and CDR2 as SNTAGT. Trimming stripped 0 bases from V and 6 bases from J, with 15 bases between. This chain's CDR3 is CASSDSQSGHPNEQFF. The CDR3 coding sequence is TGTGCCAGCAGTGACTCACAATCAGGGCACCCCAATGAGCAGTTCTTC.

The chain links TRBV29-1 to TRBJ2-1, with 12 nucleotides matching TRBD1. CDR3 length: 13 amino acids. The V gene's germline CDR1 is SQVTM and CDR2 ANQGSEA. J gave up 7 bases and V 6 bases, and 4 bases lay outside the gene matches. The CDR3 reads CSVGTGGINEQFF. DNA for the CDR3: TGCAGCGTCGGGACAGGGGGCATTAATGAGCAGTTCTTC.

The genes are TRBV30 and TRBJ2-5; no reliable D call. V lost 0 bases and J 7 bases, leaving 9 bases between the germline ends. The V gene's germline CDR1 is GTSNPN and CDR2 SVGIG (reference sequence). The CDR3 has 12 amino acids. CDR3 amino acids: CAWSVKWGTQYF. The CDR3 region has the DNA TGTGCCTGGAGTGTGAAGTGGGGGACCCAGTACTTC. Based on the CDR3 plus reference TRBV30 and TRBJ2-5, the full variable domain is SQTIHQWPATLVQPVGSPLSLECTVEGTSNPNLYWYRQAAGRGLQLLFYSVGIGQISSEVPQNLSASRPQDRQFILSSKKLLLSDSGFYLCAWSVKWGTQYFGPGTRLLVL.

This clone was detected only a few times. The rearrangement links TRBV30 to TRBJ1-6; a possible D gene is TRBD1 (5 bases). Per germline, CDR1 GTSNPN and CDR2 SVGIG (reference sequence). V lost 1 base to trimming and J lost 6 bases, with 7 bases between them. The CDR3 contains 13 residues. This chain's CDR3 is CAWSGQGNSPLHF. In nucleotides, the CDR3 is TGTGCCTGGAGTGGGCAGGGTAATTCACCCCTCCACTTT.

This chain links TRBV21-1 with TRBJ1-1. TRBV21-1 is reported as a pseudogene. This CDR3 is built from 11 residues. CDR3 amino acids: CVGGSRYEAFF. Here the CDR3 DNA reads TGTGTCGGGGGGAGCAGGTATGAAGCTTTCTTT.

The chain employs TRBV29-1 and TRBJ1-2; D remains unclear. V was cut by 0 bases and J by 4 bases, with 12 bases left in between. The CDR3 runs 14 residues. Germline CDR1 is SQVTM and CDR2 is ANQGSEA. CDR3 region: CSVEDPVGPYGYTF. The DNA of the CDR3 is TGCAGCGTTGAAGATCCGGTCGGACCCTATGGCTACACCTTC.

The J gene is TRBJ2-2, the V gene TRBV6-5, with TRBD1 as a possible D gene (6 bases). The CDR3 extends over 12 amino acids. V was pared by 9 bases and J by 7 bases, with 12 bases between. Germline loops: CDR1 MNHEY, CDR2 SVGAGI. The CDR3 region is CASFGTHGELFF. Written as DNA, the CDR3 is TGTGCCAGTTTTGGGACACACGGGGAGCTGTTTTTT.

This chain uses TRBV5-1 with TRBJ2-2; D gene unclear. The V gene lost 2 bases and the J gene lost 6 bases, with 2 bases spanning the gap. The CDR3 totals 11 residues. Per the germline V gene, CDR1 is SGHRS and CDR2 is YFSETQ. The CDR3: CASSLPGELFF. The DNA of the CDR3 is TGCGCCAGCAGCTTACCCGGGGAGCTGTTTTTT.

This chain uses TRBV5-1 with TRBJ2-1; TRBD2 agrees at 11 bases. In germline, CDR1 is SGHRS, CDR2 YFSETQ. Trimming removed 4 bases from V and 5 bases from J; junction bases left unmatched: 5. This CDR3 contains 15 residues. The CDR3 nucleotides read TGCGCCAGCAGCCCGGGACTAGCGGAAAACAATGAGCAGTTCTTC. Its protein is CASSPGLAENNEQFF.

CDR3 nucleotides: TGTGCCAGCAGTTACGAGACAAGGGCTCGCTATGGCTACACCTTC. It codes for CASSYETRARYGYTF. The rearrangement links TRBV6-2 or TRBV6-3 to TRBJ1-2; D uncertain. Trimming cost V 2 bases and J 4 bases, with 14 bases left between them. Germline-derived CDR1 and CDR2 are MNHEY and SVGEGT. The CDR3 contains 15 residues.

CDR3 sequence (DNA): TGTGCCAGCAGTTACAGGGAGCTAACAGATACGCAGTATTTT. This sequence encodes CASSYRELTDTQYF. This sequence joins TRBV27 and TRBJ2-3; D is possibly TRBD1 (6 bases). This CDR3 contains 14 residues. The germline V gene encodes CDR1 MNHEY and CDR2 SMNVEV (reference sequence). Trimming left V 4 bases short and J 3 bases short, with 11 bases between.

Here the CDR3 DNA reads TGTGCCAGCAGTGTACGACAGGGGCGAGAAGCTTTCTTT. It codes for CASSVRQGREAFF. The V gene is TRBV25-1, the J gene TRBJ1-1; 8 nucleotides agree with TRBD1. J gave up 8 bases and V 4 bases, and 6 bases lay outside the gene matches. CDR1 MGHDK and CDR2 SYGVNS come from the germline V gene. The CDR3 length is 13 residues.

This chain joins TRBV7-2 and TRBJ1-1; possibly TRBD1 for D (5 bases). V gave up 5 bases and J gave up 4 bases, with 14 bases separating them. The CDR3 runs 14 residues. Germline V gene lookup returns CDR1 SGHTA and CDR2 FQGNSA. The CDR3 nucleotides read TGTGCCAGCAGCGCTTCCTCAGGGCCCACTGAAGCTTTCTTT. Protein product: CASSASSGPTEAFF. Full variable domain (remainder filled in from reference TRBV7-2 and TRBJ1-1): GAGVSQSPSNKVTEKGKDVELRCDPISGHTALYWYRQSLGQGLEFLIYFQGNSAPDKSGLPSDRFSAERTGGSVSTLTIQRTQQEDSAVYLCASSASSGPTEAFFGQGTRLTVV.

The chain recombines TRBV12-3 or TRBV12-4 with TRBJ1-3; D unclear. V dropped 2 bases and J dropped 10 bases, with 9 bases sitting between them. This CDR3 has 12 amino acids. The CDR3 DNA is TGTGCCAGCAGTTTATTCCCGGAAACCATATATTTT. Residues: CASSLFPETIYF.

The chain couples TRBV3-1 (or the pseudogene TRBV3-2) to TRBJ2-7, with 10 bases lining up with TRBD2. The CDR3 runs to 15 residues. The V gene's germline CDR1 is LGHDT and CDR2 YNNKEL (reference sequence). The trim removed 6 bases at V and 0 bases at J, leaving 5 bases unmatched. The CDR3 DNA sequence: TGTGCCAGCAGACCCACTAGCGGGGACTCCTACGAGCAGTACTTC. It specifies CASRPTSGDSYEQYF.